This T cell receptor beta chain was observed in a study of shared clonotypes between healthy human individuals. Background on the study: The plates for each donor numbered three CD4 naive, three CD4 memory, two CD8 naive and one CD8 memory.

Sequencing used immunoSEQ multiplex PCR; TCRdb keeps in-frame clones, though not all of them. Among around 750,000 clones listed, around 67% were seen once. Concerning this clone itself: Its target is unknown.

General study findings and limits: Estimated richness was generally greater in naive than memory subsets.

Germline V gene sequence: CDR1 LNHDA, CDR2 SQIVND (reference sequence). This CDR3 has 20 residues. The J segment lost 1 base and the V segment lost 3 bases, leaving 15 bases of the junction unmatched. The clonotype comes from a woman between 25 and 40 years old in good health. The chain combines TRBV19 with TRBJ2-2; TRBD1 matches at 9 bases. What was sequenced was memory CD4+ T cells sorted from blood. Regarding subset: CD45RA-negative fraction. The DNA of the CDR3 is TGTGCCAGTAGTATCACGGGACAGGGTATGAGAGGGAAGAACACCGGGGAGCTGTTTTTT. This gives the protein CASSITGQGMRGKNTGELFF.